Below, 24 T cell receptor beta chains from the same sample are listed, as sequenced in a study of OX40 agonist ivuxolimab in advanced cancers. TCRdb's copy holds only in-frame clones and misses some; the assay was immunoSEQ multiplex PCR. The repertoire consists of tens of thousands of clones, with about 85% occurring once and the leading ten covering roughly 16%. The material was CD4+ or CD8+ T cells sorted from blood, obtained in a trial of the OX40 agonist ivuxolimab. These receptors were collected from an adult with an advanced solid tumor such as melanoma, head and neck, liver or kidney cancer.

CDR3 loop: CASSFPGTPDSYEQYF. CDR3 bases: TGTGCCAGCAGCTTTCCCGGGACTCCGGATTCCTACGAGCAGTACTTC. The chain is built from TRBV5-4 and TRBJ2-7; possible D gene TRBD2, 6 bases. The germline V gene encodes CDR1 SGHNT and CDR2 YYREEE (reference sequence). This CDR3 is 16 amino acids long. Trimming took off 2 bases at V and 1 base at J, with 16 bases between the two ends.

The chain recombines TRBV19 with TRBJ2-7; maybe TRBD2 (5 bases). Germline CDR1 reads LNHDA; CDR2 reads SQIVND (reference sequence). V lost 5 bases and J 4 bases, leaving 12 bases between the germline ends. This CDR3 comprises 13 residues. The CDR3 nucleotides read TGTGCCAGTAGTCGGGCTGGGGAGTACGAGCAGTACTTC. Amino acids: CASSRAGEYEQYF.

This rearrangement joins TRBV27 to TRBJ1-6; unclear D gene. The CDR3 runs 19 residues. Germline CDR1 is MNHEY and CDR2 is SMNVEV (reference sequence). Trimming left V 7 bases short and J 6 bases short, with 28 bases between. In DNA, the CDR3 is TGTGCCAGCAAACCGACTCCCGTAGGAAGGGCGGAGGGTAATTCACCCCTCCACTTT. Translated: CASKPTPVGRAEGNSPLHF.

The chain joins TRBV29-1 to TRBJ1-4; 7 bases align to TRBD1. Trimming cost V 4 bases and J 3 bases; bases outside gene matches: 2. In germline, CDR1 is SQVTM, CDR2 ANQGSEA. The CDR3 is 13 amino acids. CDR3 DNA sequence: TGCAGCGTTGGCGGGACAGCTAATGAAAAACTGTTTTTT. Encoded protein: CSVGGTANEKLFF. Drawing the rest from reference TRBV29-1 and TRBJ1-4, the complete variable domain is SAVISQKPSRDICQRGTSLTIQCQVDSQVTMMFWYRQQPGQSLTLIATANQGSEATYESGFVIDKFPISRPNLTFSTLTVSNMSPEDSSIYLCSVGGTANEKLFFGSGTQLSVL.

This chain connects TRBV9 to TRBJ1-1; no definite D call. The CDR3 is made up of 13 amino acids. V lost 1 base and J 2 bases, leaving 6 bases between the germline ends. Germline V gene data show CDR1 as SGDLS and CDR2 as YYNGEE. DNA for the CDR3: TGTGCCAGCAGCGTATACGGAAACACTGAAGCTTTCTTT. Amino acid sequence: CASSVYGNTEAFF. The full variable domain, its missing parts supplied by reference TRBV9 and TRBJ1-1, is DSGVTQTPKHLITATGQRVTLRCSPRSGDLSVYWYQQSLDQGLQFLIQYYNGEERAKGNILERFSAQQFPDLHSELNLSSLELGDSALYFCASSVYGNTEAFFGQGTRLTVV.

The chain employs TRBV10-1 and TRBJ2-7, with TRBD2 identical over 12 bases. The trim removed 2 bases at V and 4 bases at J, leaving 6 bases unmatched. The CDR3 is made up of 16 amino acids. CDR1 is WNHNN and CDR2 is SYGVQD in the germline V gene (reference sequence). CDR3 in DNA: TGCGCCAGCAGTGAGATCAGACTAGCGGGAGTTTACGAGCAGTACTTC. Protein: CASSEIRLAGVYEQYF.

This chain links TRBV9 with TRBJ1-5; D is perhaps TRBD1 (6 bases). Between the trimmed V and J ends, which lost 0 bases and 7 bases, there was a span of 14 bases. This CDR3 has 15 residues. Germline lookup yields CDR1 SGDLS and CDR2 YYNGEE. CDR3 bases: TGTGCCAGCAGCGTAGGTCCGGGGGGCGGCCAGCCCCAGCATTTT. Its translation: CASSVGPGGGQPQHF.

The genes are TRBV27 and TRBJ1-3; D is ambiguous. The ends were cut back, 6 bases at V and 0 bases at J, with 12 bases in the middle. Germline CDR1 reads MNHEY; CDR2 reads SMNVEV (reference sequence). The CDR3 has 15 residues. CDR3: CASSPVGNSGNTIYF. CDR3 DNA sequence: TGTGCCAGCAGCCCAGTCGGGAACTCTGGAAACACCATATATTTT.

The rearrangement uses TRBV9 and TRBJ1-2; D perhaps matches TRBD1 (6 bases). The CDR3 runs 12 residues. CDR1 is SGDLS, CDR2 YYNGEE, per germline. The V gene lost 3 bases and the J gene lost 4 bases, with 7 bases spanning the gap. The CDR3 region is CASSEQGYGYTF. CDR3 bases: TGTGCCAGCAGCGAACAGGGCTATGGCTACACCTTC.

V and J are TRBV6-1 and TRBJ1-3; D call uncertain. The CDR3 length is 14 residues. CDR1 MNHNS and CDR2 SASEGT come from the germline V gene. Trimming left V 1 base short and J 0 bases short, with 4 bases between. CDR3 amino acids: CASSEVGSGNTIYF. The CDR3 coding sequence is TGTGCCAGCAGTGAAGTCGGCTCTGGAAACACCATATATTTT.

The rearrangement joins TRBV7-2 to TRBJ2-7; weak D call: TRBD1 (6 bases). CDR1 SGHTA and CDR2 FQGNSA come from the germline V gene. V was trimmed by 3 bases and J by 11 bases, leaving 11 bases between them. The CDR3 contains 11 residues. In DNA, the CDR3 is TGTGCCAGCAGCTTGGGGGCAGGGGAGTACTTC. As protein: CASSLGAGEYF.

This clone qualifies as hyperexpanded. This chain connects TRBV11-2 to TRBJ2-1, with 11 positions matching TRBD1. CDR1 and CDR2 (germline): SGHAT, FQNNGV. The CDR3 length is 18 residues. J lost 0 bases, V lost 2 bases, and 6 bases had no gene match. This chain's CDR3 is CASSLIYGTGGSYNEQFF. The DNA for the CDR3 is TGTGCCAGCAGCTTAATTTATGGGACAGGGGGCTCCTACAATGAGCAGTTCTTC.

The chain combines TRBV5-6 with TRBJ2-3; D may be TRBD2 (6 bases). Germline values: CDR1 SGHDT, CDR2 YYEEEE. V lost 5 bases and J lost 1, with 11 bases in between. This CDR3 is built from 14 residues. CDR3: CASSTGVGTDTQYF. The CDR3, as DNA: TGTGCCAGCAGTACGGGAGTTGGCACAGATACGCAGTATTTT.

The chain employs TRBV9 and TRBJ1-2; no clear D gene. Trimming cost V 1 base and J 6 bases, with 19 bases left between them. Germline loops: CDR1 SGDLS, CDR2 YYNGEE. The CDR3 runs to 16 residues. The CDR3 spells CASSVQDNPTPNGYTF. As DNA, the CDR3 is TGTGCCAGCAGCGTACAAGACAACCCCACTCCCAATGGCTACACCTTC. Full variable domain (rest looked up from reference TRBV9 and TRBJ1-2): DSGVTQTPKHLITATGQRVTLRCSPRSGDLSVYWYQQSLDQGLQFLIQYYNGEERAKGNILERFSAQQFPDLHSELNLSSLELGDSALYFCASSVQDNPTPNGYTFGSGTRLTVV.

J is TRBJ1-5 and V is TRBV27; D is ambiguous. Germline-derived CDR1 and CDR2 are MNHEY and SMNVEV (reference sequence). This CDR3 contains 15 residues. V shed 2 bases and J shed 1 base, with 9 bases lying between them. The CDR3 loop reads CASSLQAVSNQPQHF. The CDR3 DNA sequence: TGTGCCAGCAGTTTACAGGCCGTGAGCAATCAGCCCCAGCATTTT.

The CDR3 region has the DNA TGTGCCAGCAGCCCCGGGACAGGGTTTTTTTACGAGCAGTACTTC. Protein sequence: CASSPGTGFFYEQYF. The V call is TRBV5-6, the J call TRBJ2-7; 9 nucleotides line up with TRBD1. The CDR3 is made up of 15 amino acids. CDR1 and CDR2 from the germline V gene are SGHDT and YYEEEE. V was pared by 4 bases and J by 4 bases, with 9 bases of the junction left unmatched.

In its sample, this clone was seen a few times. The chain is built from TRBV5-4 and TRBJ2-2; 10 bases are a match to TRBD1. CDR1 SGHNT and CDR2 YYREEE come from the germline V gene (reference sequence). This CDR3 is built from 16 residues. V dropped 4 bases and J dropped 3; count of bases not matched to a gene: 6. In nucleotides, the CDR3 is TGTGCCAGCAGCCTACCCGGGACAGGGGACACCGGGGAGCTGTTTTTT. Its translation is CASSLPGTGDTGELFF.

The V call is TRBV14, the J call TRBJ2-3; 7 positions match TRBD1. There are 17 residues in the CDR3. V was pared by 4 bases and J by 3 bases, with 13 bases of the junction left unmatched. The germline gives CDR1 SGHDN, CDR2 FVKESK. The CDR3 reads CASSLFRGGVGTDTQYF. The CDR3 coding sequence is TGTGCCAGCAGCCTATTTAGAGGGGGCGTTGGGACAGATACGCAGTATTTT. Full variable domain (remainder filled in from reference TRBV14 and TRBJ2-3): EAGVTQFPSHSVIEKGQTVTLRCDPISGHDNLYWYRRVMGKEIKFLLHFVKESKQDESGMPNNRFLAERTGGTYSTLKVQPAELEDSGVYFCASSLFRGGVGTDTQYFGPGTRLTVL.

For the CDR3, the DNA is TGTGCCAGCAGCTTGGAGGACAGGTCTTTTTACGAGCAGTACTTC. It encodes CASSLEDRSFYEQYF. This chain joins TRBV5-4 and TRBJ2-7; 7 nucleotides agree with TRBD1. V shed 0 bases and J 4 bases; nucleotides not matched to a gene: 7. CDR1 and CDR2 from the germline V gene are SGHNT and YYREEE (reference sequence). The CDR3 runs 15 residues.

The V call is TRBV5-1, the J call TRBJ2-2; D call uncertain. CDR3 length equals 13 residues. The germline V gene encodes CDR1 SGHRS and CDR2 YFSETQ. V was pared by 1 base and J by 5 bases, with 6 bases between. The CDR3 loop is CASSLFRTGELFF. CDR3 nucleotides: TGCGCCAGCAGCTTGTTTAGGACCGGGGAGCTGTTTTTT.

V usage is TRBV4-3 and J usage is TRBJ1-2; no clear D gene. Germline V CDR1 and CDR2: LGHNA, YSLEER. The V end was cut by 4 bases, the J end by 4 bases, with 16 bases between. The CDR3 has 15 amino acids. The chain's CDR3 is CASSLTRASSYGYTF. The CDR3 bases are TGCGCCAGCAGCCTCACACGGGCCAGCTCCTATGGCTACACCTTC.

This chain connects TRBV6-1 to TRBJ1-2, with a tentative D call TRBD1 (6 bases). The germline V and J ends were trimmed by 1 base and 6 bases, with 15 bases remaining between them. The CDR3 has 15 residues. Germline loops: CDR1 MNHNS, CDR2 SASEGT. The CDR3 here is CASSEEGGLVDGYTF. CDR3 DNA sequence: TGTGCCAGCAGTGAAGAGGGGGGTTTGGTTGATGGCTACACCTTC.

As DNA, the CDR3 is TGTGCCAGCAGCTCGGGGGAGGTCACTGAAGCTTTCTTT. It is translated as CASSSGEVTEAFF. The rearrangement joins TRBV7-2 to TRBJ1-1, with D possibly matching TRBD1 (5 bases). The CDR3 has 13 amino acids. V was pared by 4 bases and J by 4 bases, with 10 bases between. CDR1 and CDR2 from the germline V gene are SGHTA and FQGNSA.

This rearrangement joins TRBV7-3 to TRBJ1-1, with 9 bases that match TRBD1. The V segment lost 3 bases and the J segment 2 bases; nucleotides outside the gene matches: 1. This CDR3 is 14 amino acids long. Looked up from germline, CDR1 is SGHTA and CDR2 is FQGTGA. CDR3 in amino acids: CASSLDRGNTEAFF. CDR3 DNA: TGTGCCAGCAGCTTGGACAGGGGCAACACTGAAGCTTTCTTT.